The subject of this entry is one T cell receptor (beta chain). This CDR3 region has 15 residues. Phlebotomy per donor yielded a single 2.5 ml blood sample. The data are from a study of monozygotic twins with inflammatory bowel disease. UMIs bearing a 6-nucleotide sample barcode were added through template switching. Each CDR3 protein gets one entry in TCRdb, which reprocessed the 5' RACE reads and gives no DNA. This listing includes approximately 330,000 distinct CDR3 sequences. Material for sequencing was blood. The chain employs TRBV12-3 or TRBV12-4 and TRBJ2-2. The TCR comes from a human donor with ulcerative colitis or Crohn's disease, or a healthy co-twin of an affected twin (not recorded which). This chain's CDR3 is CASSPTRLNTGELFF.